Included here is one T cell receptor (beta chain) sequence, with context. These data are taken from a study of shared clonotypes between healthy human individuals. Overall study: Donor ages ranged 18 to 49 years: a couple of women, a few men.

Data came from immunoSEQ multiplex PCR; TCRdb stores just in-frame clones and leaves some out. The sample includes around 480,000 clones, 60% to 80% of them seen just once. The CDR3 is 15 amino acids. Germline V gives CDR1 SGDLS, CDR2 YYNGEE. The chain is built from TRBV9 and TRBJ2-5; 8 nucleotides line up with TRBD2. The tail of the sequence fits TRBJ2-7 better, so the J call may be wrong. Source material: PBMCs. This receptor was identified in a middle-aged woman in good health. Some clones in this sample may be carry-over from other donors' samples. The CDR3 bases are TGTGCCAGCAGCGTAGGTTTCCTAGCGGGTTACGAGCAGTACTTC. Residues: CASSVGFLAGYEQYF.